This T cell receptor beta chain is drawn from a study of PD-L1 blockade in urothelial cancer. Study-level points and caveats: Prediction of better survival came from below-median pretreatment blood TCR clonality.

TCRdb's table, derived via immunoSEQ multiplex PCR, lists solely in-frame clones and lacks some. The sample contains 20,000 to 25,000 clones, 90% of which appear only once. Germline V lookup: CDR1 MNHNS, CDR2 SASEGT. V shed 4 bases, J shed 6 bases, and the junction held 7 bases outside the gene matches. The CDR3 runs 14 residues. This clone was counted once. The antigen remains undetermined. This material consisted of PBMCs, taken around atezolizumab (anti-PD-L1) treatment. The chain combines TRBV6-1 with TRBJ2-7; 9 bases are a match to TRBD1. The receptor was derived from a woman aged 60 to 75 with urothelial cancer. The CDR3 DNA is TGTGCCAGCAGTGTGGGACAGGGAGTCTCCGAGCAGTACTTC. It specifies CASSVGQGVSEQYF.